This T cell receptor beta chain stems from a study of blood T cells in healthy people across ages (dated by TCRdb to between 2014 and 2016). Study-level background: Template switching captured roughly one uniquely barcoded TCR beta cDNA molecule per two T cells in model experiments. To track age-related changes in TCR beta repertoire diversity, the study relied on deep sequencing normalized with unique cDNA molecular identifiers. The donors were split into four age groups: young (average 16 years), middle-aged (more than 35), aged (approximately 59) and long-lived (about 82). To avoid experimental bias, donors of different ages were randomly spread across the sequencing lanes. Two additional independent replicas of 1 million unique cDNA reads from the same blood draw were analyzed for two donors (one aged 18 to 30 and one aged 80 or older). What the work shows at the level of the full study, not this receptor alone: Bulk unsorted PBMC profiling prevented conclusive comparison of naive and antigen-experienced compartments. The percentage of naive T cells measured by flow cytometry correlated strongly with observed TCR beta diversity. Total diversity estimates from one million sequenced T cells were considered lower bounds and underestimates. Because donor CMV infection status was unknown, age-related changes in expanded clonotypes were potentially confounded. Compared with the aged group, the long-lived group had more naive CD4+ T cells, fewer expanded clones and increased TCR diversity, a pattern suggesting age selection. Observed TCR beta diversity per million T cells fell roughly linearly with age, and a significant reduction was already apparent by age roughly 41.

Systemically healthy Caucasian individuals from Russia, roughly 40 in total and aged about 6 to 90 years, were included as donors. Approximately 9.3 milliliters of peripheral blood were drawn from each donor into EDTA-treated Vacutainer tubes. Ficoll-Paque density-gradient centrifugation was used to isolate PBMCs, with at least 6 million per sample. Trizol reagent was used to extract total RNA from PBMCs, with at least 5.5 micrograms per sample. The percentages of naive CD45RAhigh/CD27high T cells were determined by flow cytometry on a PBMC aliquot from every donor. This clonotype was observed a handful of times. The specificity of this receptor is unknown. No per-base quality is available; no much larger clone lies one base away. Library construction relied on 5' RACE. TCRdb names Illumina HiSeq 2500 as the instrument used. The second PCR ran for roughly 7 to 11 cycles and used a J-beta primer mix along with a sample-barcoded 5' primer. Each TCR beta cDNA molecule received a unique molecular identifier from a template-switch 5' adaptor carrying 12 random nucleotides. Each sample yielded at least 2.5 million CDR3-containing paired-end reads. First-strand cDNA synthesis was performed from all RNA using the Mint cDNA synthesis kit, with priming by a TRBC-specific oligonucleotide. All cDNA was treated with uracil-DNA glycosylase and then went through a first 18-cycle PCR with the universal primers M1SS and BC2_uni_R. Under the source paper's analysis protocol: For normalization, 1 million high-quality reads were randomly selected from each sample, with every read carrying a distinct molecular identifier. Instead of being binned into consensus sequences, reads with shared molecular identifiers were discarded. MiTCR, with a Q25 quality threshold and the strictest error-elimination algorithm, was used for CDR3 identification, clonotype clustering and error correction. Lower-bound total TCR beta diversity was estimated with a nonparametric unseen species model using Euler transformation. TCRdb reworked the public reads: Q25 trimming with fastp, MiXCR clone assembly, productive beta chains retained. Rows matching on CDR3 protein sequence are summarized as one entry with the most common DNA and genes. None of the V and J calls come from the authors' own analysis; TCRdb made them. The sample profile shows approximately 1,000,000 distinct CDR3 sequences; roughly two fifths of them were found once. The ten largest make up 10% to 15% of the sample.

The receptor was derived from a man younger than 35 in good health. The material sequenced was blood.

The bases read TGTGCCAGCAGTTCGGCCGGGACAAAAGTCCTGACTTTC. Protein translation: CASSSAGTKVLTF. The chain is encoded by TRBV27 joined to TRBJ2-6, and perhaps TRBD1 as D gene, on 6 matching bases. Sequences MNHEY (CDR1) and SMNVEV (CDR2) are obtained from the germline V gene (reference sequence). Trimming removed 4 bases from V and 13 bases from J, leaving 14 bases between the germline ends. Its CDR3 holds 13 amino acids, cysteine through phenylalanine. Left in the record is the CDR3 DNA by itself, 39 bases read in frame from the first base.